This T cell receptor (beta chain) was captured in a study of blood T cell repertoires in COVID-19. This CDR3 contains 16 residues. Only in-frame clones appear in the TCRdb table, and some are missing; sequencing was by immunoSEQ multiplex PCR. The sample comprises about 200,000 clones, approximately 87% of which are singletons, and roughly 6.2% rests with the top ten. Material for sequencing was peripheral blood. The TCR originated in a man aged 55-75 years who had recovered from COVID-19. The chain joins TRBV21-1 to TRBJ2-2; the table assigns TRBD1, which was not confirmed against the DNA. TRBV21-1 is an annotated pseudogene. The CDR3 DNA reads TGTGCCAGCAGCACCCGGGACAGGGTTTCGATCGGGGAGCTGTTTTTT. Its translation is CASSTRDRVSIGELFF.